This T cell receptor (beta chain) emerged from a study of T cells in Graves' hyperthyroidism and ophthalmopathy. This clonotype turned up a few times. Trimming pared 7 bases from V and 4 bases from J, leaving 19 bases between. Germline CDR1 and CDR2: SGDLS and YYNGEE. CDR3 length: 15 amino acids. RNA transcripts provided the source from which TCR beta CDR3 regions were amplified. TCR CDR3 underwent first-round RT-PCR with the HTBI primer set. TCRdb re-called the multiplex PCR reads through MiXCR, storing one row per CDR3 protein. The sample yields approximately 420,000 distinct CDR3 sequences, 15% seen once.

The TCR was taken from a woman in her thirties with Graves' hyperthyroidism. J is TRBJ2-3 and V is TRBV9; D unresolved. Sample: blood. The CDR3: CASRTLERCPDTQYF. CDR3 sequence (DNA): TGTGCCAGCCGCACACTCGAACGTTGCCCAGATACGCAGTATTTT.